One and the same sample provided the 9 T cell receptor beta chains below, sequenced in a study of OX40 agonist ivuxolimab in advanced cancers. Profiled with immunoSEQ multiplex PCR; TCRdb holds only in-frame clones, not every one. The sample lists around 20,000 clones; about 80% were seen once. This specimen was CD4+ or CD8+ T cells sorted from blood, taken in a trial of the OX40 agonist ivuxolimab. These receptors were taken from an adult with an advanced solid tumor such as melanoma, head and neck, liver or kidney cancer.

In this sample, this clone turned up a few times. This chain joins TRBV14 and TRBJ1-4; possible D gene TRBD1, 5 bases. V was pared by 1 base and J by 11 bases, with 8 bases between. CDR3 length equals 12 residues. Germline CDR1 reads SGHDN; CDR2 reads FVKESK. The CDR3 is CASSQVGGKLFF. The DNA for the CDR3 is TGTGCCAGCAGCCAAGTGGGGGGGAAACTGTTTTTT.

The CDR3 loop is CASSVGGGQGPGNTIYF. In DNA form, the CDR3 reads TGTGCCAGCAGCGTAGGAGGGGGACAGGGGCCTGGAAACACCATATATTTT. The V and J genes are TRBV9 and TRBJ1-3; TRBD1 agrees at 10 bases. This CDR3 comprises 17 residues. Germline CDR1 and CDR2: SGDLS and YYNGEE. V lost 0 bases to trimming and J lost 2 bases; unmatched junction nucleotides: 5.

This clone has a single count. V usage is TRBV28 and J usage is TRBJ1-5; D not resolved. Germline-derived CDR1 and CDR2 are MDHEN and SYDVKM. This CDR3 spans 14 amino acids. Trimming shortened V by 5 bases and J by 2 bases, and 10 bases separated the two germline ends. CDR3 coding DNA: TGTGCCAGCAGTCTTACTCAGGGCAATCAGCCCCAGCATTTT. This sequence encodes CASSLTQGNQPQHF.

The gene calls are TRBV7-2 and TRBJ1-1, with D tentatively TRBD1 (5 bases). Germline V gene data show CDR1 as SGHTA and CDR2 as FQGNSA. The V end lost 7 bases, the J end lost 11 bases, and 14 bases lay between the germline ends. The CDR3 spans 11 residues. CDR3 sequence: CASNLGGKAFF. The CDR3 nucleotides are TGTGCCAGCAACCTCGGGGGAAAGGCTTTCTTT.

The V gene is TRBV10-2, the J gene TRBJ2-7, with D tentatively TRBD1 (5 bases). V lost 5 bases and J lost 5, with 16 bases in between. The V gene's germline CDR1 is WSHSY and CDR2 SAAADI. The CDR3 contains 14 residues. CDR3 amino acids: CASSIRQGWNEQYF. CDR3 nucleotides: TGCGCCAGCAGTATTCGGCAGGGTTGGAACGAGCAGTACTTC.

The rearrangement links TRBV7-3 to TRBJ1-5; D uncertain. The CDR3 spans 17 residues. Germline V gives CDR1 SGHTA, CDR2 FQGTGA. The V and J ends lost 4 bases and 2 bases respectively, with 18 bases between them. The CDR3 region is CASSSVRVGMGNQPQHF. CDR3 sequence (DNA): TGTGCCAGCAGCTCCGTCCGGGTGGGGATGGGCAATCAGCCCCAGCATTTT.

The rearrangement uses TRBV30 and TRBJ2-3, with D uncertain. The CDR3 has 15 residues. V shed 0 bases and J shed 4 bases, with 14 bases lying between them. Per germline, CDR1 GTSNPN and CDR2 SVGIG (reference sequence). Written as DNA, the CDR3 is TGTGCCTGGAGTGTAAGTGGAGTGGTACCAGATACGCAGTATTTT. Its protein product is CAWSVSGVVPDTQYF.

Only one count was recorded for this clone. This chain uses TRBV4-3 with TRBJ1-3, with a weak D call TRBD1 (6 bases). V lost 0 bases and J lost 0, with 18 bases in between. This CDR3 has 19 residues. Germline values: CDR1 LGHNA, CDR2 YSLEER. As DNA, the CDR3 is TGCGCCAGCAGCCAAGACCTCCTACAGGGCTTATTCTCTGGAAACACCATATATTTT. Encoded protein: CASSQDLLQGLFSGNTIYF.

This clone was recorded a few times. V usage is TRBV9 and J usage is TRBJ2-1, with 9 bases that match TRBD2. Looked up from germline, CDR1 is SGDLS and CDR2 is YYNGEE. CDR3 size: 14 residues. V gave up 2 bases and J gave up 8 bases; unmatched junction bases: 5. CDR3 DNA: TGTGCCAGCAGCGTGGGGACTAGCTTGGATGAGCAGTTCTTC. Protein: CASSVGTSLDEQFF.